Below, 25 T cell receptor beta chains from the same sample are listed, as sequenced in a study of metastatic and nonmetastatic thyroid tumors. TCRdb re-clonotyped the PCR reads via MiXCR. Of 40,000 to 45,000 clones listed, about a sixth are singletons. Not a single patient had been given any form of treatment at any point before undergoing thyroid surgery. The sequencing input was blood. These receptors were taken from a female donor with papillary thyroid cancer or a benign thyroid nodule (not recorded which). Some clones in this sample may be carry-over from other donors' samples.

The gene calls are TRBV7-3 and TRBJ2-1; D not certain. Trimming took off 2 bases at V and 6 bases at J, with 14 bases between the two ends. The germline V gene encodes CDR1 SGHTA and CDR2 FQGTGA. The CDR3 has 15 residues. CDR3 bases: TGTGCCAGCAGCTTAGGGCCCCAGCCGGTCAATGAGCAGTTCTTC. It yields the protein CASSLGPQPVNEQFF.

This clone was observed at least ten times. The chain links TRBV20-1 to TRBJ2-3; 10 nucleotides agree with TRBD2. This CDR3 is built from 16 residues. Germline V gene sequence: CDR1 DFQATT, CDR2 SNEGSKA (reference sequence). With V trimmed by 4 bases and J by 5 bases, 12 bases remained unmatched. In DNA, the CDR3 is TGCAGTGCTACCCTCCTCGGACTAGCGGAACAAGATACGCAGTATTTT. Protein: CSATLLGLAEQDTQYF.

This clone has ten or more counts. V and J are TRBV11-2 and TRBJ2-3; D perhaps matches TRBD1 (6 bases). This CDR3 comprises 15 residues. From germline, CDR1 is SGHAT and CDR2 FQNNGV. The V end was cut by 2 bases, the J end by 4 bases, with 13 bases between. The CDR3 DNA follows: TGTGCCAGCAGCTTAATTGGGGGCCGAGCAGATACGCAGTATTTT. Amino acid sequence: CASSLIGGRADTQYF.

This clone appeared many times. This chain links TRBV6-1 with TRBJ1-4; D gene uncertain. Germline V gene sequence: CDR1 MNHNS, CDR2 SASEGT. Trimming pared 8 bases from V and 8 bases from J, leaving 12 bases between. The CDR3 is 12 residues long. CDR3 DNA sequence: TGTGCCAGCGGATTGATGGGGGAAAAACTGTTTTTT. As protein: CASGLMGEKLFF.

This clone showed up just a few times. The rearrangement joins TRBV6-5 to TRBJ1-3; 7 positions agree with TRBD1. CDR3 length equals 13 residues. V shed 2 bases, J shed 10 bases, and the junction held 5 bases outside the gene matches. From germline, CDR1 is MNHEY and CDR2 SVGAGI. In nucleotides, the CDR3 is TGTGCCAGCAGTTACAGACAGGGTAGAACCATATATTTT. Its protein is CASSYRQGRTIYF.

This clone was counted at least ten times. J is TRBJ2-7 and V is TRBV9; TRBD1 matches 7 bases. Per germline, CDR1 SGDLS and CDR2 YYNGEE. J was trimmed by 5 bases and V by 0 bases; bases with no gene match: 5. CDR3 length: 14 residues. CDR3 nucleotide sequence: TGTGCCAGCAGCGTAGAATACAGGGGCAACGAGCAGTACTTC. Protein: CASSVEYRGNEQYF. The full variable domain, completed using reference TRBV9 and TRBJ2-7, is DSGVTQTPKHLITATGQRVTLRCSPRSGDLSVYWYQQSLDQGLQFLIQYYNGEERAKGNILERFSAQQFPDLHSELNLSSLELGDSALYFCASSVEYRGNEQYFGPGTRLTVT.

This clone was observed at least ten times. This chain joins TRBV30 and TRBJ2-5, with D unclear. Trimming removed 2 bases from V and 2 bases from J, with 12 bases in between. Germline V lookup: CDR1 GTSNPN, CDR2 SVGIG (reference sequence). CDR3 length equals 14 residues. The CDR3 DNA follows: TGTGCCTGGAGTCGGCGGCAGAGACAAGAGACCCAGTACTTC. This translates into CAWSRRQRQETQYF. Full variable domain (outside the CDR3, taken from reference TRBV30 and TRBJ2-5): SQTIHQWPATLVQPVGSPLSLECTVEGTSNPNLYWYRQAAGRGLQLLFYSVGIGQISSEVPQNLSASRPQDRQFILSSKKLLLSDSGFYLCAWSRRQRQETQYFGPGTRLLVL.

The sample holds a few counts of this clone. A read error may be the cause here, since a much bigger clone is one base away. This chain joins TRBV18 and TRBJ1-5; no definite D call. The CDR3 spans 15 residues. From germline, CDR1 is KGHSH and CDR2 LQKENI. V lost 3 bases and J lost 4, with 13 bases in between. CDR3 loop: CASSPSANRNQPQHF. The CDR3 bases are TGTGCCAGCTCACCGTCAGCCAATAGAAATCAGCCCCAGCATTTT.

This chain links TRBV5-1 with TRBJ2-1, with 9 positions matching TRBD1. Per germline, CDR1 SGHRS and CDR2 YFSETQ. The CDR3 runs 17 residues. With V trimmed by 4 bases and J by 1 base, 9 bases remained unmatched. The CDR3 region is CASSGPGQGISYNEQFF. In DNA form, the CDR3 reads TGCGCCAGCAGCGGCCCGGGACAGGGAATTTCCTACAATGAGCAGTTCTTC.

Many counts were recorded for this clone. The rearrangement uses TRBV5-1 and TRBJ1-1, with D unresolved. V was pared by 1 base and J by 5 bases, with 21 bases between. This CDR3 is built from 17 residues. Germline CDR1 reads SGHRS; CDR2 reads YFSETQ. CDR3 amino acids: CASSLTPITGVQTEAFF. The CDR3, as DNA: TGCGCCAGCAGCTTGACCCCAATCACCGGGGTGCAGACTGAAGCTTTCTTT.

This clone counts as medium-sized (0.01 to 0.1%). V gene TRBV6-1 combines with J gene TRBJ1-3, with D perhaps TRBD1 (6 bases). V lost 6 bases, J lost 0 bases, and 12 bases lay in between. CDR1 is MNHNS, CDR2 SASEGT, per germline. There are 15 residues in the CDR3. Written as DNA, the CDR3 is TGTGCCAGCAGCGAGGACAGCCTCTCTGGAAACACCATATATTTT. Translation: CASSEDSLSGNTIYF.

This clone occurred many times. The J gene is TRBJ2-2, the V gene TRBV6-1; 7 bases are shared with TRBD1. The germline V gene encodes CDR1 MNHNS and CDR2 SASEGT. The CDR3 runs 14 residues. V was pared by 8 bases and J by 2 bases, with 5 bases of the junction left unmatched. CDR3 residues: CASGRDSNTGELFF. DNA of the CDR3: TGTGCCAGCGGCCGGGACAGTAACACCGGGGAGCTGTTTTTT.

In this sample, this clone turned up many times. The J gene is TRBJ1-1, the V gene TRBV9; D is ambiguous. V lost 4 bases, J lost 6 bases, and 10 bases lay in between. CDR1 and CDR2 from the germline V gene are SGDLS and YYNGEE. This CDR3 contains 12 residues. CDR3 residues: CASSPNTAEAFF. DNA of the CDR3: TGTGCCAGCAGCCCCAATACCGCTGAAGCTTTCTTT.

About this clone: Given a much more abundant clone one base away, this may be a read error. This chain uses TRBV18 with TRBJ2-1; no clear D gene. This CDR3 has 11 residues. In germline, CDR1 is KGHSH, CDR2 LQKENI. The CDR3 coding sequence is TGTGCCAGCTCACCACGGGATGAGAAGTTCTTC. Amino acids: CASSPRDEKFF.

In its sample, this clone was seen many times. Other DNA sequences from this sample encode an identical CDR3 as well. This chain uses TRBV28 with TRBJ1-1, with D hard to call. The V gene lost 6 bases and the J gene lost 4 bases, with 24 bases spanning the gap. The germline V gene encodes CDR1 MDHEN and CDR2 SYDVKM. The CDR3 extends over 17 amino acids. Here the CDR3 DNA reads TGTGCCAGCAGCCCCGGACTGAGACTGTTGCTGAGCACTGAAGCTTTCTTT. Translated: CASSPGLRLLLSTEAFF.

This clone was seen only a few times. The rearrangement uses TRBV6-1 and TRBJ1-6; the D is unclear. The CDR3 contains 14 residues. Trimming took 8 bases from V and 0 from J, leaving 8 bases between them. Germline CDR1 and CDR2: MNHNS and SASEGT. The CDR3 protein is CASHSSSYNSPLHF. CDR3 sequence (DNA): TGTGCCAGCCACTCGAGCTCCTATAATTCACCCCTCCACTTT.

The V and J genes are TRBV15 and TRBJ2-1, with D possibly being TRBD2 (5 bases). The CDR3 is 16 amino acids. V was clipped by 3 bases and J by 5 bases, with 17 bases between them. Germline lookup yields CDR1 LNHNV and CDR2 YYDKDF (reference sequence). CDR3 residues: CATSRECVVGDNEQFF. In nucleotides, the CDR3 is TGTGCCACCAGCAGGGAATGTGTGGTCGGGGACAATGAGCAGTTCTTC.

This clone was seen at least ten times. V is TRBV14 and J is TRBJ1-6, with 7 bases aligning to TRBD1. This CDR3 contains 14 residues. In germline, CDR1 is SGHDN, CDR2 FVKESK. The V segment lost 3 bases and the J segment 7 bases; nucleotides outside the gene matches: 3. CDR3 residues: CASSQTGRNSPLHF. CDR3 sequence (DNA): TGTGCCAGCAGCCAGACAGGGCGAAATTCACCCCTCCACTTT.

This chain connects TRBV5-4 to TRBJ1-1; D might be TRBD1 (6 bases). This CDR3 has 15 residues. Looked up from germline, CDR1 is SGHNT and CDR2 is YYREEE (reference sequence). V gave up 1 base and J gave up 3 bases, with 13 bases separating them. CDR3 region: CASSLRGGRDTEAFF. The DNA of the CDR3 is TGTGCCAGCAGCTTGAGGGGGGGGCGAGACACTGAAGCTTTCTTT.

As concerns this clone: At one boundary the junction diverges from the germline segment, which might be a read error. The chain couples TRBV19 to TRBJ2-1; 10 bases agree with TRBD1. The CDR3 has 17 amino acids. Germline V gives CDR1 LNHDA, CDR2 SQIVND (reference sequence). DNA of the CDR3: TGTGCCGGTAGTATCTGGGACAGGGGCTTCTCCTACAATGAGCAGTTCTTC. Translated, it gives CAGSIWDRGFSYNEQFF.

The table lists this clone with many counts. The CDR3 DNA reads TGTGCCAGCGGGGAGGGGATGGTCACTGAAGCTTTCTTT. This encodes CASGEGMVTEAFF. The chain has TRBV28 and TRBJ1-1, with a weak D call TRBD1 (5 bases). The V gene's germline CDR1 is MDHEN and CDR2 SYDVKM. This CDR3 contains 13 residues. V dropped 8 bases and J dropped 4 bases, with 14 bases sitting between them.

This clone has a count of ten or more. V gene TRBV11-1 combines with J gene TRBJ1-1; D is ambiguous. Germline values: CDR1 SGHAT, CDR2 FQDESV (reference sequence). V lost 0 bases and J lost 2, with 4 bases in between. The CDR3 covers 13 residues. Here the CDR3 DNA reads TGTGCCAGCAGCTTAGCCCTTAACACTGAAGCTTTCTTT. This gives the protein CASSLALNTEAFF.

In its sample, this clone was seen once. This chain connects TRBV20-1 to TRBJ2-7, with D unclear. V lost 5 bases to trimming and J lost 2 bases, with 10 bases between them. Germline V lookup: CDR1 DFQATT, CDR2 SNEGSKA (reference sequence). The CDR3 runs 12 residues. Written as DNA, the CDR3 is TGCAGTGCTCTCGGCCATACCTACGAGCAGTACTTC. Its protein is CSALGHTYEQYF.

This clone has a count of ten or more. This rearrangement joins TRBV5-5 to TRBJ1-1; D gene unclear. Germline lookup yields CDR1 SGHKS and CDR2 YYEKEE (reference sequence). V lost 2 bases, J lost 3 bases, and 8 bases lay in between. The CDR3 runs 13 residues. CDR3 protein: CASSFGRYTEAFF. CDR3 in DNA: TGTGCCAGCAGCTTTGGACGGTACACTGAAGCTTTCTTT. Using reference TRBV5-5 and TRBJ1-1 for the parts outside the CDR3, the full variable domain is DAGVTQSPTHLIKTRGQQVTLRCSPISGHKSVSWYQQVLGQGPQFIFQYYEKEERGRGNFPDRFSARQFPNYSSELNVNALLLGDSALYLCASSFGRYTEAFFGQGTRLTVV.

This clone was seen ten or more times. This chain connects TRBV10-2 to TRBJ1-5; 9 bases are shared with TRBD1. Trimming took 5 bases from V and 6 from J; bases not matched to a gene: 2. The length of the CDR3 is 13 residues. The germline V gene has CDR1 WSHSY and CDR2 SAAADI. CDR3 loop: CASSTGGGQPQHF. The CDR3 DNA is TGCGCCAGCAGTACAGGGGGCGGTCAGCCCCAGCATTTT.